The next 8 T cell receptor beta chains were all read from a single sample in a study of breast tumors, draining lymph nodes, adjacent tissues. Axillary draining lymph nodes of breast cancer patients supplied the node samples. TCRdb ran MiXCR on the multiplex PCR reads and lists one entry per CDR3 protein. This table holds some 150,000 distinct CDR3 sequences, more than 25% found once. Sequencing was done on a sample of axillary lymph node tissue. The receptors here all came from a female donor with breast cancer. Some clones in this sample may be carry-over from other donors' samples.

CDR3 coding DNA: TGTGCCAGCAGACAAGACAGTTCGAAGAGAAGGGAGCAGTACTTC. Translated, it gives CASRQDSSKRREQYF. The rearrangement links TRBV28 to TRBJ2-7, with D possibly TRBD1 on 5 matching bases. The CDR3 length is 15 residues. With 6 bases removed from V and 7 bases from J, the gap between germline ends came to 22 bases. The germline V gene encodes CDR1 MDHEN and CDR2 SYDVKM.

In this sample, this clonotype turned up many times. V and J are TRBV5-1 and TRBJ2-5, with 7 nucleotides matching TRBD1. V lost 4 bases, J lost 3 bases, and 3 bases stayed unmatched. The V gene's germline CDR1 is SGHRS and CDR2 YFSETQ. The CDR3 totals 13 residues. CDR3 nucleotides: TGCGCCAGCAGCACCGGGACAGAAGAGACCCAGTACTTC. It specifies CASSTGTEETQYF. Full variable domain (missing parts from reference TRBV5-1 and TRBJ2-5): KAGVTQTPRYLIKTRGQQVTLSCSPISGHRSVSWYQQTPGQGLQFLFEYFSETQRNKGNFPGRFSGRQFSNSRSEMNVSTLELGDSALYLCASSTGTEETQYFGPGTRLLVL.

The gene calls are TRBV2 and TRBJ1-4, with D uncertain. The CDR3 spans 14 residues. V lost 4 bases and J 8 bases, leaving 14 bases between the germline ends. CDR1 and CDR2 from the germline V gene are SNHLY and FYNNEI. CDR3 sequence: CASSASGIGEKLFF. The CDR3 nucleotides are TGTGCCAGCAGTGCTAGTGGCATTGGGGAAAAACTGTTTTTT.

This clonotype was counted ten times or more. This chain joins TRBV11-3 and TRBJ2-7; D gene ambiguous. Germline assignment: CDR1 SGHNT and CDR2 YENEEA. V was shortened by 4 bases and J by 2 bases, with 15 bases between the two germline ends. The CDR3 consists of 15 residues. DNA of the CDR3: TGTGCCAGCAGCTCTTCTAACGGTTGGGCCTACGAGCAGTACTTC. Protein sequence: CASSSSNGWAYEQYF.

The CDR3 region has the DNA TGTGCCAGCAGCTTCCAGTTGTGGGGCGACTCCTACAATGAGCAGTTCTTC. Translated, it gives CASSFQLWGDSYNEQFF. The rearrangement uses TRBV7-2 and TRBJ2-1; D is perhaps TRBD1 (5 bases). The V end was cut by 3 bases, the J end by 0 bases, with 15 bases between. Germline CDR1 SGHTA, CDR2 FQGNSA. There are 17 residues in the CDR3.

This clonotype was recorded many times. The chain joins TRBV30 to TRBJ1-2; perhaps TRBD1 as D (5 bases). Germline V gene data show CDR1 as GTSNPN and CDR2 as SVGIG (reference sequence). Trimming took 1 base from V and 4 from J, leaving 19 bases between them. The CDR3 has 16 amino acids. The chain's CDR3 is CAWSDPLDIARYGYTF. Written as DNA, the CDR3 is TGTGCCTGGAGTGATCCCCTGGACATCGCGCGCTATGGCTACACCTTC.

In this sample, this clonotype turned up many times. The V gene is TRBV5-6, the J gene TRBJ2-1; the D gene is possibly TRBD2 (6 bases). Trimming pared 1 base from V and 2 bases from J, leaving 13 bases between. The germline CDR1 and CDR2 sequences are SGHDT and YYEEEE. This CDR3 contains 16 residues. This CDR3 is CASSLTRDFPYNEQFF. Here the CDR3 DNA reads TGTGCCAGCAGCTTGACGCGGGATTTTCCCTACAATGAGCAGTTCTTC. The full variable domain, rest sourced from reference TRBV5-6 and TRBJ2-1, is DAGVTQSPTHLIKTRGQQVTLRCSPKSGHDTVSWYQQALGQGPQFIFQYYEEEERQRGNFPDRFSGHQFPNYSSELNVNALLLGDSALYLCASSLTRDFPYNEQFFGPGTRLTVL.

This clonotype was counted ten times or more. This chain connects TRBV12-3 or TRBV12-4 to TRBJ2-2, with D possibly being TRBD2 (5 bases). The CDR3 covers 12 residues. The germline V and J ends were trimmed by 3 bases and 8 bases, with 7 bases remaining between them. Here the CDR3 reads CASSFGMGELFF. The DNA for the CDR3 is TGTGCCAGCAGTTTCGGGATGGGGGAGCTGTTTTTT.